This T cell receptor (beta chain) stems from a study of T cell responses to AZD1222 COVID-19 vaccine (dated by TCRdb to about 2021). Some background on the complete study: AZD1222 recipients given second doses at about 4 weeks or at about 12 weeks were pooled, since spike-specific TCR depth and breadth were not found to differ between the two schedules. A total of 233 trial participants underwent TCR sequencing, of whom roughly 210 had received two doses of AZD1222 and some 25 had received two doses of the MenACWY control vaccine. Trial participants were enrolled by age into 18-55, 56-69 and 70-plus year subgroups, with 148, 28 and 57 TCR-sequenced participants respectively. The study at large found these results: Because no day 14 peak-response samples were available, repertoires were characterized only after the peak T cell response. The 56-69-year group was small, and its depth increase did not reach significance, likely because of low power. The whole spike protein was spanned by vaccine-associated CD4 TCRs, and dominant responses were seen in regions 160-218 and 743-854. Participants were mostly white British and included more females than males, and it was suggested by the authors that clonal diversity may have been underestimated. A significant rise in spike-specific TCR breadth and depth was observed after two AZD1222 doses relative to day 0 and relative to MenACWY recipients. Reportedly, close to half of the unique spike-specific TCRs recognized epitopes lying outside the regions that are mutated in the B.1.351 and B.1.1.7 variants. Conclusions about previously exposed vaccinees are limited because only a handful of AZD1222 recipients were SARS-CoV-2 seropositive at baseline.

The sample's time point label, in plain terms: baseline before first vaccination. Samples from vaccinated people were obtained from the UK trials COV001 and COV002, which included a single-blind randomized controlled phase 2/3 trial of AZD1222 (ChAdOx1 nCoV-19) in healthy adults. For TCRbeta chain sequencing, PBMC samples from trial participants were taken at day 0 and at day 28 after the second dose. With respect to this clone: Its specific antigen is unknown. No clone much larger than this one lies a single base away; base qualities are absent.

Germline trimming amounts to 5 bases on V and 8 bases on J, with 10 as the count of junction bases outside the gene matches. The germline V gene gives CDR1 as MGHDK and CDR2 as SYGVNS. The CDR3 has 15 amino acids, counting the end cysteine and phenylalanine. Only the CDR3 region is kept as DNA, spanning 45 bases read in frame from base 1. The CDR3 regions of human TCRbeta chains were analyzed by immunosequencing. Per the original workflow: Repertoire TCRs were checked for matches against a reference library of SARS-CoV-2-specific TCRs that had been generated using the MIRA antigen-specificity platform. Breadth was defined as the fraction of unique TCRs that were SARS-CoV-2-associated, and depth was defined as the fraction of total T cells that were SARS-CoV-2-associated. Using the MIRA data, every spike-specific TCR was mapped to the spike region that the TCR reacted to and assigned to either a CD4 or a CD8 class. Log10-transformed breadth and depth values were compared by one-way ANOVA with Sidak's multiple comparisons tests. TCRdb limited this immuneACCESS table to in-frame rearrangements with V and J called. A share of clones is missing; checked studies link under half to unresolved V genes, and the rest is unexplained. Clone size and the V and J calls come from that table; the DNA yielded D and trimming. The sample table lists about 150,000 clones, about nine tenths of them with a count of one. About 4.7% of the sample rests with the top ten.

The rearranged segments are TRBV25-1 and TRBJ2-1, and 9 junctional nucleotides match TRBD1. Sequencing was performed on peripheral blood, taken on day 0 of AZD1222 vaccination. The clonotype comes from an adult in good health. The CDR3 region has the sequence CASSPRTGVGYEQFF. The bases are TGTGCCAGCAGTCCCAGGACAGGGGTCGGATATGAGCAGTTCTTC.